This T cell receptor (beta chain) was captured by sequencing in a study of blood T cell repertoires in COVID-19. The wider study: The samples span acute and convalescent COVID-19 from the United States, Italy and Spain. Sources were T cells, B-cell-depleted T cells, or PBMCs; the material itself was cDNA or gDNA.

As handled by the study authors: From reference gene primer amplification, estimates of nucleated cell counts were derived. Clones were sequenced by immunoSEQ multiplex PCR, and TCRdb holds only the in-frame ones, with some missing. V, J and clone size derive from that table, while D and trimming were established from the DNA sequence. In the table there are about 380,000 clones, 85% of which are singletons. CDR3 length: 12 residues. The germline V gene has CDR1 LNHNV and CDR2 YYDKDF (reference sequence). V was cut by 5 bases and J by 8 bases, with 9 bases left in between. Sequencing used peripheral blood. The receptor was derived from a woman aged 18 to 35 with acute or convalescent COVID-19. The chain combines TRBV15 with TRBJ1-4; D not resolved. As DNA, the CDR3 is TGTGCCACCAGCCCCCCGGGGGAAAAACTGTTTTTT. The encoded protein is CATSPPGEKLFF.